This T cell receptor (beta chain) was sequenced for a study of Graves' ophthalmopathy and Graves' hyperthyroidism. Concerning this clonotype: Possible read error: a much larger clone is one base away. The CDR3 ends on some other residue instead of the conserved phenylalanine or tryptophan, so this is likely a read error.

V was trimmed by 5 bases and J by 0 bases, leaving 5 bases between them. Germline assignment: CDR1 SEHNR and CDR2 FQNEAQ (reference sequence). This CDR3 contains 14 residues. Amplified material comprised TCR beta CDR3 regions derived from RNA transcripts. RT-PCR in the first round used HTBI primers; a second-round multiplex PCR followed. TCRdb reprocessed the multiplex PCR reads via MiXCR and lists one record per CDR3 protein. The repertoire holds about 220,000 distinct CDR3 sequences, with under 25% as singletons. This TCR came from a woman in her fifties or sixties with Graves' ophthalmopathy. The specimen was peripheral blood. The chain is built from TRBV7-9 and TRBJ2-6; D not resolved. Here the CDR3 DNA reads TGTGCCAGCAGCGTCTACTCTGGGGCCAACGTCCTGACTCTC. Translating gives CASSVYSGANVLTL.